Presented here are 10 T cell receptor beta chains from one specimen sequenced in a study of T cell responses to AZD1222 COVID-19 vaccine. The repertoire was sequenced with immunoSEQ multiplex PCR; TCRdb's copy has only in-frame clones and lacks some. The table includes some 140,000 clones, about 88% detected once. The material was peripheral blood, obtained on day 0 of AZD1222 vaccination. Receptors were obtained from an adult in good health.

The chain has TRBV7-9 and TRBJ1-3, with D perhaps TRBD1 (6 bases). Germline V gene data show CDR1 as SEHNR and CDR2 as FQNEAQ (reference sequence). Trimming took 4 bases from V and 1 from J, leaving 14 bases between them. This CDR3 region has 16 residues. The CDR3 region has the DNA TGTGCCAGCAGCTCCTACGGGGGGCTTTCTGGAAACACCATATATTTT. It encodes CASSSYGGLSGNTIYF.

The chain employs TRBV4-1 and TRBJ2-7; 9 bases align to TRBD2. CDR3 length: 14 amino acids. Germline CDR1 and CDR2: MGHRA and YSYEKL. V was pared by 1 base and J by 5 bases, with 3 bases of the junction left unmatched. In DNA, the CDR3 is TGCGCCAGCAGCCAAGGACTAGCGGTGGACGAGCAGTACTTC. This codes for CASSQGLAVDEQYF.

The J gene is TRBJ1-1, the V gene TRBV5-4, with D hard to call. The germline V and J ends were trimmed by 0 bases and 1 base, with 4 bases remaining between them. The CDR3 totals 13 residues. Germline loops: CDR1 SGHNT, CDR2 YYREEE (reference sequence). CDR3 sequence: CASSLDTNTEAFF. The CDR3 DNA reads TGTGCCAGCAGCTTGGATACGAACACTGAAGCTTTCTTT. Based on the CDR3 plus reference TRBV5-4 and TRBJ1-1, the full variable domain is ETGVTQSPTHLIKTRGQQVTLRCSSQSGHNTVSWYQQALGQGPQFIFQYYREEENGRGNFPPRFSGLQFPNYSSELNVNALELDDSALYLCASSLDTNTEAFFGQGTRLTVV.

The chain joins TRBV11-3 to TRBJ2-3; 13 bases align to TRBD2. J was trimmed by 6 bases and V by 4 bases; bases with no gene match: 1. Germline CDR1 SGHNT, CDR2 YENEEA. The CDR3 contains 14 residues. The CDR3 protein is CASSWTSGSDTQYF. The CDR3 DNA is TGTGCCAGCAGCTGGACTAGCGGGAGTGATACGCAGTATTTT.

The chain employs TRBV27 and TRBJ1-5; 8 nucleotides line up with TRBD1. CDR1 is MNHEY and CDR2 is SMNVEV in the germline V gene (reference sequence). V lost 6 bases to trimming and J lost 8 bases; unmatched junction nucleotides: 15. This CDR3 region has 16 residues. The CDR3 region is CASSFRDPGGVEPQHF. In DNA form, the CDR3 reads TGTGCCAGCAGCTTTCGGGACCCAGGGGGCGTGGAGCCCCAGCATTTT.

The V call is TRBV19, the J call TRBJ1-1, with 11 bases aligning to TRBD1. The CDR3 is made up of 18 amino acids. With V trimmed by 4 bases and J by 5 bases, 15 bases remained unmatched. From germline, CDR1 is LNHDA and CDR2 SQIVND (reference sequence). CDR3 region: CASSTRGGQGVGRTEAFF. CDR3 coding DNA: TGTGCCAGTAGTACCCGGGGGGGACAGGGGGTAGGTAGAACTGAAGCTTTCTTT.

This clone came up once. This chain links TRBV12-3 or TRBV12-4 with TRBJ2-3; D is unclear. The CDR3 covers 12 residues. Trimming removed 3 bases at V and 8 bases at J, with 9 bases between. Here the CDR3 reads CASSLLLGTQYF. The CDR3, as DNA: TGTGCCAGCAGTTTGCTCTTGGGTACGCAGTATTTT.

CDR3 coding DNA: TGCAGTGCTAGTATGGGATCGGGGCAGCCCCAGCATTTT. Residues: CSASMGSGQPQHF. V usage is TRBV20-1 and J usage is TRBJ1-5; D unclear. The germline V gene has CDR1 DFQATT and CDR2 SNEGSKA (reference sequence). V was pared by 3 bases and J by 7 bases, with 13 bases between. The CDR3 length is 13 residues.

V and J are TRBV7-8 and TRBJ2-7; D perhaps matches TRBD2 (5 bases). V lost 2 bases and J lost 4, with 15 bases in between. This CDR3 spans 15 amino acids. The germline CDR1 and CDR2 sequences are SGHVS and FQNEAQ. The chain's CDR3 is CASSLRERIRYEQYF. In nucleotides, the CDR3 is TGTGCCAGCAGCTTAAGGGAGAGGATCCGGTACGAGCAGTACTTC.

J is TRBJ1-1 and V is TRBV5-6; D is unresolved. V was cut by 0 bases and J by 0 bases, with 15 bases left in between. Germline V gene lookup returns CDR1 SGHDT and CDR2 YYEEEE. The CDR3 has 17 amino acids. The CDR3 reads CASSLALITGMNTEAFF. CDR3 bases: TGTGCCAGCAGCTTGGCCCTAATTACTGGGATGAACACTGAAGCTTTCTTT.